A single count supports the clone carrying this TCR beta chain. Its antigen is unknown. These data belong to a study of CD8 T cells in Susac syndrome. Study-wide points: The study acknowledged a relatively small number of individuals in its TCR sequencing and HLA analysis.

CDR3 length: 14 residues. In germline, CDR1 is SGHRS, CDR2 YFSETQ. V was shortened by 3 bases and J by 4 bases, with 8 bases between the two germline ends. The authors reverse transcribed roughly 0.5 to 1 ug RNA with random hexamers. The TCR beta CDR3 was amplified by immunoSEQ multiplex PCR across 54 Vbeta, 13 Jbeta. TCRdb reanalysed the immunoSEQ multiplex PCR reads using MiXCR and keeps one entry per CDR3 protein. Among 300,000 or so distinct CDR3 sequences listed, 92% were seen once. Sequencing of TCR beta covered CD8+ and CD4+ T cells obtained from blood. The study used treatment-naive patients who had stable or active relapsing-remitting disease as multiple sclerosis controls.

The origin of this receptor is a human donor with multiple sclerosis. Sequences were obtained from CD4+ T cells from PBMCs. This sequence joins TRBV5-1 and TRBJ1-6, with D perhaps matching TRBD1 (5 bases). The CDR3 reads CASSSGDYNSPLHF. The CDR3 region has the DNA TGCGCCAGCAGCTCGGGGGATTATAATTCACCCCTCCACTTT.